Sequencing of this T cell receptor (beta chain) was carried out in a study of T cell responses to AZD1222 COVID-19 vaccine. The germline CDR1 and CDR2 sequences are LGHDT and YNNKEL (reference sequence). V dropped 4 bases and J dropped 9 bases, with 10 bases sitting between them. This CDR3 is built from 12 residues. Worth noting for this clone: What it binds is unknown.

Sequencing was performed with immunoSEQ multiplex PCR; in TCRdb, only in-frame clones are kept and a portion is missing. The data contain about 15,000 clones, about nine tenths of them singletons. Study-wide findings and caveats: Unmutated variant regions are reportedly targeted by nearly half of spike-specific TCRs. It should be noted that donors were predominantly white British and more often female, and clonal diversity was possibly underestimated. After two AZD1222 doses, spike-specific TCR breadth and depth rose versus day 0. Repertoires were obtained solely post-peak T cell response.

The receptor comes from an adult who received the AZD1222 COVID-19 vaccine. The rearrangement joins TRBV3-1 (or the pseudogene TRBV3-2) to TRBJ2-1; no clear D gene. The source was peripheral blood, collected 28 days after the second AZD1222 dose. The CDR3, as DNA: TGTGCCAGCAGCCCGAGGCTGGCTGAGCAGTTCTTC. Protein sequence: CASSPRLAEQFF.